The 20 T cell receptor beta chains below were found in one sample sequenced in a study of PD-1 blockade in classical Hodgkin lymphoma. With no exception, relapse followed autologous stem cell transplantation in all patients, and brentuximab vedotin exposure varied. Magnetic negative selection purified CD4+ T cells from thawed PBMCs. TCRdb's copy holds only in-frame clones and misses some; the assay was immunoSEQ multiplex PCR. Seen here are over 25,000 clones, about three quarters observed once, and the top ten hold around 2.3%. This specimen consisted of CD4+ T cells from blood, obtained at baseline. The receptor set was obtained from a human donor with classical Hodgkin lymphoma.

V usage is TRBV28 and J usage is TRBJ1-4; 8 bases are a match to TRBD1. The length of the CDR3 is 17 residues. Germline loops: CDR1 MDHEN, CDR2 SYDVKM. The V and J ends lost 1 base and 3 bases, in that order; junction bases with no gene match: 7. CDR3 sequence: CASSLFDRGSANEKLFF. The CDR3, as DNA: TGTGCCAGCAGTTTATTTGACAGGGGATCTGCTAATGAAAAACTGTTTTTT.

The V and J genes are TRBV13 and TRBJ1-1, with D unclear. The CDR3 covers 15 residues. CDR1 PRHDT and CDR2 FYEKMQ come from the germline V gene (reference sequence). Trimming cost V 2 bases and J 6 bases, with 16 bases left between them. CDR3 amino acids: CASSLLTRPEPEAFF. The CDR3 region has the DNA TGTGCCAGCAGCTTATTGACTCGGCCGGAGCCTGAAGCTTTCTTT.

The rearrangement links TRBV6-1 to TRBJ1-2, with D perhaps matching TRBD1 (6 bases). V was clipped by 4 bases and J by 1 base, with 10 bases between them. CDR3 length equals 14 residues. Germline loops: CDR1 MNHNS, CDR2 SASEGT. Written as DNA, the CDR3 is TGTGCCAGCAGTGCTTCACAGGGTAACTATGGCTACACCTTC. Protein product: CASSASQGNYGYTF.

This clone came up a few times. The chain is built from TRBV6-5 and TRBJ1-2; 7 positions match TRBD1. The J segment lost 6 bases and the V segment lost 7 bases, leaving 11 bases of the junction unmatched. CDR3 length: 14 amino acids. CDR1 is MNHEY, CDR2 SVGAGI, per germline. The CDR3 loop reads CASTLKTGEHGYTF. In DNA form, the CDR3 reads TGTGCCAGCACCTTAAAAACAGGGGAACATGGCTACACCTTC.

V and J are TRBV6-1 and TRBJ2-1; no firm D call. CDR3 length: 14 amino acids. Trimming cost V 2 bases and J 7 bases, with 12 bases left between them. Germline V gene lookup returns CDR1 MNHNS and CDR2 SASEGT. The CDR3 loop is CASSEIQIDNEQFF. The CDR3 DNA reads as TGTGCCAGCAGTGAAATACAGATAGATAATGAGCAGTTCTTC.

This clone was recorded a few times. The chain uses TRBV7-9 and TRBJ1-5; possibly TRBD1 for D (5 bases). The CDR3 length is 17 residues. Germline V gene lookup returns CDR1 SEHNR and CDR2 FQNEAQ (reference sequence). Trimming cost V 5 bases and J 0 bases, with 17 bases left between them. The chain's CDR3 is CASSPSLTDYSNQPQHF. The CDR3 DNA follows: TGTGCCAGCAGCCCAAGCCTGACAGACTATAGCAATCAGCCCCAGCATTTT.

The V and J genes are TRBV2 and TRBJ1-5; unclear D gene. This CDR3 comprises 15 residues. V was shortened by 5 bases and J by 9 bases, with 20 bases between the two germline ends. From germline, CDR1 is SNHLY and CDR2 FYNNEI. CDR3: CASSPPFTSLLPQHF. For the CDR3, the DNA is TGTGCCAGCAGTCCCCCCTTTACATCCCTCTTGCCCCAGCATTTT.

This chain links TRBV5-1 with TRBJ2-3, with TRBD2 matching over 9 bases. V shed 4 bases and J 3 bases; nucleotides not matched to a gene: 9. This CDR3 comprises 16 residues. Germline values: CDR1 SGHRS, CDR2 YFSETQ. This CDR3 reads CASSPQASGETDTQYF. The CDR3 bases are TGCGCCAGCAGCCCCCAGGCTAGCGGGGAAACAGATACGCAGTATTTT.

The V call is TRBV30, the J call TRBJ1-5; possibly TRBD1 for D (5 bases). Germline assignment: CDR1 GTSNPN and CDR2 SVGIG (reference sequence). There are 13 residues in the CDR3. Trimming pared 1 base from V and 4 bases from J, leaving 8 bases between. CDR3 protein: CAWSAGRNQPQHF. For the CDR3, the DNA is TGTGCCTGGAGTGCAGGGCGGAATCAGCCCCAGCATTTT.

V gene TRBV7-2 combines with J gene TRBJ2-1; 12 bases line up with TRBD2. From germline, CDR1 is SGHTA and CDR2 FQGNSA. The junction had 11 bases not matched to a gene; V was cut back by 5 bases and J by 9 bases. This CDR3 is built from 16 residues. The CDR3, as DNA: TGTGCCAGCAGCCCGATTCTAGCGGGGGGGCCAGGTGAGCAGTTCTTC. This gives the protein CASSPILAGGPGEQFF.

This chain joins TRBV5-1 and TRBJ1-1; possible D gene TRBD1, 5 bases. Trimming removed 0 bases at V and 3 bases at J, with 18 bases between. In germline, CDR1 is SGHRS, CDR2 YFSETQ. The CDR3 consists of 17 residues. The CDR3 DNA is TGCGCCAGCAGCTTGGTGCTGGGGGGGGGAATAGACACTGAAGCTTTCTTT. This gives the protein CASSLVLGGGIDTEAFF.

This clone was detected once. The chain employs TRBV20-1 and TRBJ2-7, with TRBD2 as a possible D gene (6 bases). Germline V gene sequence: CDR1 DFQATT, CDR2 SNEGSKA (reference sequence). This CDR3 contains 11 residues. Trimming left V 3 bases short and J 3 bases short, with 6 bases between. Here the CDR3 reads CSASGGYEQYF. CDR3 in DNA: TGCAGTGCTAGCGGGGGCTACGAGCAGTACTTC.

The chain combines TRBV7-9 with TRBJ2-7; D uncertain. CDR3 size: 11 residues. V was trimmed by 5 bases and J by 6 bases, leaving 8 bases between them. Per the germline V gene, CDR1 is SEHNR and CDR2 is FQNEAQ (reference sequence). In DNA form, the CDR3 reads TGTGCCAGCAGCCGGATAGGCGAGCAGTACTTC. It translates to CASSRIGEQYF.

This clone came up a few times. The chain has TRBV7-9 and TRBJ1-2, with D perhaps matching TRBD1 (5 bases). Germline assignment: CDR1 SEHNR and CDR2 FQNEAQ (reference sequence). With 5 bases removed from V and 8 bases from J, the gap between germline ends came to 15 bases. This CDR3 has 13 residues. The CDR3, as DNA: TGTGCCAGCAGCCCAAGAGCGGGGGAAGGCTACACCTTC. The encoded protein is CASSPRAGEGYTF.

J is TRBJ2-7 and V is TRBV14, with 7 bases that match TRBD1. V trimming: 2 bases; J trimming: 6 bases; junction bases outside the gene matches: 16. The germline gives CDR1 SGHDN, CDR2 FVKESK. The CDR3 has 17 residues. The CDR3 nucleotides read TGTGCCAGCAGCCAATTATTGGTGTTACGGGCAGGGGGCGAGCAGTACTTC. It specifies CASSQLLVLRAGGEQYF.

The chain has TRBV5-1 and TRBJ1-1; no firm D call. V gave up 2 bases and J gave up 1 base, with 15 bases separating them. The V gene's germline CDR1 is SGHRS and CDR2 YFSETQ. CDR3 length: 16 residues. The CDR3, as DNA: TGCGCCAGCAGCTTAGTCACGGCTCGAGGGAACACTGAAGCTTTCTTT. It translates to CASSLVTARGNTEAFF.

The chain joins TRBV10-3 to TRBJ2-7; tentatively, D is TRBD2 (5 bases). Deletions cut 6 bases from V and 0 bases from J, with 15 bases between. CDR1 and CDR2 (germline): ENHRY, SYGVKD. This CDR3 is built from 15 residues. The CDR3 protein is CAISRDGGYSYEQYF. CDR3 nucleotides: TGTGCCATCAGCCGTGACGGAGGCTACTCCTACGAGCAGTACTTC.

The CDR3: CASSLAGGPRTDTQYF. The DNA for the CDR3 is TGTGCCAGCAGCTTAGCAGGGGGGCCCCGCACAGATACGCAGTATTTT. This chain joins TRBV7-2 and TRBJ2-3; the D call may be TRBD1 or TRBD2 (6 bases each). V was shortened by 0 bases and J by 1 base, with 11 bases between the two germline ends. The CDR3 contains 16 residues. CDR1 is SGHTA and CDR2 is FQGNSA in the germline V gene.

The CDR3 reads CASSSTGDSTYGYTF. CDR3 bases: TGTGCCAGCAGCTCGACAGGGGACTCCACCTATGGCTACACCTTC. The chain uses TRBV7-9 and TRBJ1-2, with 8 bases identical to TRBD1. The germline gives CDR1 SEHNR, CDR2 FQNEAQ (reference sequence). The CDR3 is made up of 15 amino acids. V was clipped by 4 bases and J by 4 bases; unmatched bases: 8.

V usage is TRBV11-2 and J usage is TRBJ2-7, with 8 positions matching TRBD1. Germline CDR1 SGHAT, CDR2 FQNNGV. The ends lost 4 bases at V and 1 base at J; junction bases unmatched: 6. CDR3 length: 15 amino acids. The CDR3 loop is CASSSRTGRSYEQYF. The CDR3 nucleotides are TGTGCCAGCAGCTCCCGGACAGGGAGGTCCTACGAGCAGTACTTC.